The next 22 T cell receptor beta chains were all read from a single sample in a study of T cells expressing NK-cell markers. Reanalyzing the 5' RACE reads, TCRdb keeps one entry per CDR3 protein, without DNA. The sample yields roughly 450,000 distinct CDR3 sequences, of which the top ten take up 1.4% to 1.5%. Material for sequencing was blood T cells: a sorted CD56 or NKG2C T cell subset, CD4+ or CD8+ T cells, or bulk PBMC T cells (not recorded which). These TCRs come from a woman in her 50s in good health.

This chain links TRBV28 with TRBJ2-5; the TCRdb D gene call, TRBD1, has no DNA to confirm it. From germline, CDR1 is MDHEN and CDR2 SYDVKM. The CDR3 extends over 12 amino acids. CDR3 protein: CASSPPKETQYF.

The chain couples TRBV25-1 to TRBJ2-2; the D gene TCRdb calls, TRBD1, cannot be checked with no DNA. The germline CDR1 and CDR2 sequences are MGHDK and SYGVNS. The CDR3 totals 16 residues. CDR3 loop: CASSATGGGRTGELFF. The whole variable domain, filled in from reference TRBV25-1 and TRBJ2-2, reads EADIYQTPRYLVIGTGKKITLECSQTMGHDKMYWYQQDPGMELHLIHYSYGVNSTEKGDLSSESTVSRIRTEHFPLTLESARPSHTSQYLCASSATGGGRTGELFFGEGSRLTVL.

The J gene is TRBJ2-2, the V gene TRBV5-1; TCRdb's D gene call, TRBD2, goes unchecked for lack of DNA. Germline V gene lookup returns CDR1 SGHRS and CDR2 YFSETQ. This CDR3 spans 18 amino acids. CDR3 amino acids: CASSPSIAGGPGTGELFF.

This chain joins TRBV12-3 or TRBV12-4 and TRBJ2-7. The CDR3 covers 14 residues. The chain's CDR3 is CASSSRGSSYEQYF.

CDR3 amino acids: CSASSHSVSETQYF. The chain combines TRBV20-1 with TRBJ2-5; TCRdb calls TRBD2, which cannot be checked without DNA. This CDR3 is built from 14 residues. Germline V gives CDR1 DFQATT, CDR2 SNEGSKA (reference sequence).

This chain links TRBV6-5 with TRBJ2-2; TCRdb's assignment of TRBD2 cannot be checked, as there is no DNA. The CDR3 runs 15 residues. Germline V gene sequence: CDR1 MNHEY, CDR2 SVGAGI. The CDR3 protein is CASSYLAGGNGELFF.

The V and J genes are TRBV15 and TRBJ2-3; TCRdb selects TRBD2, and the lack of DNA leaves this call unchecked. The CDR3 sequence is 16 residues long. Germline-derived CDR1 and CDR2 are LNHNV and YYDKDF (reference sequence). CDR3 region: CATSRLSGISTDTQYF.

The V gene is TRBV5-1, the J gene TRBJ2-3; TCRdb picks TRBD2, but there is no DNA to check that call. This CDR3 is 16 amino acids long. Germline V gene sequence: CDR1 SGHRS, CDR2 YFSETQ. This chain's CDR3 is CASRRATSGDTDTQYF.

The V and J genes are TRBV12-3 or TRBV12-4 and TRBJ1-5; TCRdb's D gene call, TRBD1, goes unchecked for lack of DNA. CDR3 length: 13 residues. The CDR3 reads CASSPTGWQPQHF.

The chain links TRBV5-1 to TRBJ2-2; the D gene TCRdb calls, TRBD2, cannot be checked with no DNA. The CDR3 spans 14 residues. Germline CDR1 reads SGHRS; CDR2 reads YFSETQ. The CDR3 reads CASSTRDSIGELFF.

The chain recombines TRBV29-1 with TRBJ2-2; the TCRdb call, TRBD1, lacks DNA for checking. Germline-derived CDR1 and CDR2 are SQVTM and ANQGSEA. The CDR3 is 15 residues long. CDR3 residues: CSVKGDPLNTGELFF.

The chain uses TRBV20-1 and TRBJ2-7; the TRBD1 assignment by TCRdb is unverifiable without DNA. The CDR3 length is 11 residues. Germline V gene data show CDR1 as DFQATT and CDR2 as SNEGSKA (reference sequence). CDR3 residues: CSAGGGREQYF.

This chain connects TRBV4-1 to TRBJ2-7; TCRdb designates TRBD2, a call that cannot be tested without DNA. CDR3 length equals 16 residues. Germline CDR1 MGHRA, CDR2 YSYEKL. The CDR3 loop is CASSQGTGTSDYEQYF.

This rearrangement joins TRBV24-1 to TRBJ2-1; there is no DNA to check the TCRdb D call of TRBD2. CDR1 is KGHDR and CDR2 is SFDVKD in the germline V gene. This CDR3 is built from 17 residues. CDR3 sequence reads: CATSEGLTSGSFHEQFF.

The V gene is TRBV5-1, the J gene TRBJ2-5; TCRdb returns TRBD1, unconfirmable since there is no DNA. Germline CDR1 is SGHRS and CDR2 is YFSETQ. This CDR3 comprises 12 residues. This CDR3 reads CASRTGLETQYF.

This chain uses TRBV3-1 with TRBJ1-1. The CDR3 contains 16 residues. Germline CDR1 is LGHDT and CDR2 is YNNKEL (reference sequence). CDR3 in amino acids: CASSHPRWGGNTEAFF.

This chain joins TRBV29-1 and TRBJ2-3; TCRdb indicates TRBD2, and absent DNA this call remains unverified. Germline assignment: CDR1 SQVTM and CDR2 ANQGSEA. The CDR3 is made up of 14 amino acids. The CDR3 sequence is CSAAGTGRADTQYF.

The genes are TRBV4-1 and TRBJ1-6. This CDR3 spans 16 amino acids. The germline V gene encodes CDR1 MGHRA and CDR2 YSYEKL. The CDR3 sequence is CASSQDLGIRNSPLHF.

The V gene is TRBV4-2, the J gene TRBJ1-1. The CDR3 spans 11 residues. CDR1 and CDR2 (germline): LGHNA, YNFKEQ. The CDR3 is CASSHEREAFF.

The chain links TRBV29-1 to TRBJ2-4; TCRdb's D call of TRBD2 is untestable without DNA. The CDR3 is 15 residues long. The germline CDR1 and CDR2 sequences are SQVTM and ANQGSEA. CDR3 region: CSVEGDQTAKNIQYF.

The rearrangement uses TRBV12-3 or TRBV12-4 and TRBJ2-6; TCRdb picks TRBD1, but there is no DNA to check that call. The CDR3 contains 15 residues. This chain's CDR3 is CASRGTGSGANVLTF.

CDR3 in amino acids: CASSESRVETQYF. The V call is TRBV2, the J call TRBJ2-5; TCRdb's assignment of TRBD1 cannot be checked, as there is no DNA. The CDR3 runs 13 residues. CDR1 is SNHLY and CDR2 is FYNNEI in the germline V gene.